A selection of T cell receptor beta chains follows, all from one sample in a study of blood T cell repertoires in COVID-19. TCRdb keeps only in-frame clones here, not all; method: immunoSEQ multiplex PCR. In the table there are approximately 84,000 clones, over 80% of which are singletons. The sequenced material came from peripheral blood. All receptors derive from a human donor in a cohort sampled during active COVID-19. Each CDR3 is given with its conserved first and last residue. Each record gives: J gene, clone size, D gene, V gene, CDR3 DNA, CDR3 protein. The D gene is left open where the match is weak. The size field is filled for only some rows; it gives once, few, many or a size class.

TRBJ1-5 | - | TRBD1 | TRBV6-2/TRBV6-3 | TGTGCCAGCAGCATTAGGGGGCGCGAGGGGCAGCCCCAGCATTTT | CASSIRGREGQPQHF
TRBJ2-7 | - | TRBD1 | TRBV5-1 | TGCGCCAGCAGCCAAGATCTGGACAGGGACGAGCAGTACTTC | CASSQDLDRDEQYF
TRBJ2-5 | - | - | TRBV3-1/TRBV3-2 | TGTGCCAGCAGCCACGGTCGACTGGGACAAGTGGCGACCCAGTACTTC | CASSHGRLGQVATQYF
TRBJ2-3 | once | - | TRBV19 | TGTGCCAGTACCACACAGGGCTCAGATACGCAGTATTTT | CASTTQGSDTQYF
TRBJ2-5 | - | TRBD2 | TRBV6-6 | TGTGCCAGCAGTTACGGGCGCGGGGGGAACCAAGAGACCCAGTACTTC | CASSYGRGGNQETQYF
TRBJ1-4 | - | - | TRBV30 | TGTGCCTGGAGAGAGAATGAAAAACTGTTTTTT | CAWRENEKLFF
TRBJ1-4 | - | TRBD1 | TRBV10-3 | TGTGCCATCAGTGGCCGACAGGGACTTAATGAAAAACTGTTTTTT | CAISGRQGLNEKLFF
TRBJ2-1 | - | - | TRBV6-5 | TGTGCCAGCAGTTTGAACAGGGCGTACAATGAGCAGTTCTTC | CASSLNRAYNEQFF
TRBJ1-5 | - | - | TRBV10-3 | TGTGCCATCAGTGCTCCTAATCAGCCCCAGCATTTT | CAISAPNQPQHF
TRBJ2-7 | - | TRBD1 | TRBV6-5 | TGTGCCAGCCGGGGGACAGGTAGCTACGAGCAGTACTTC | CASRGTGSYEQYF
TRBJ1-2 | - | - | TRBV6-2/TRBV6-3 | TGTGCCAGCAGTTACTCGGCAGTCTATGGCTACACCTTC | CASSYSAVYGYTF
TRBJ2-3 | - | - | TRBV5-4 | TGTGCCAGCAGCTTGGGACTAGACACAGATACGCAGTATTTT | CASSLGLDTDTQYF
TRBJ2-5 | - | - | TRBV5-1 | TGCGCCAGCAGCTTGCCCCCCGGGGAGACCCAGTACTTC | CASSLPPGETQYF
TRBJ2-7 | - | - | TRBV6-6 | TGTGCCAGCAGTTACTCCGGCGGCAAAGACTACGAGCAGTACTTC | CASSYSGGKDYEQYF
TRBJ2-2 | - | TRBD1 | TRBV7-8 | TGTGCCAGCAGCAACATTCGGACAGGGGCGACCACCGGGGAGCTGTTTTTT | CASSNIRTGATTGELFF
TRBJ2-3 | - | TRBD1 | TRBV10-3 | TGTGCCATCCAGGGGGCAACAGATACGCAGTATTTT | CAIQGATDTQYF
TRBJ1-6 | - | TRBD1 | TRBV13 | TGTGCCAGCTCGACAGGGGGCGATAATTCACCCCTCCACTTT | CASSTGGDNSPLHF
TRBJ2-2 | few | TRBD2 | TRBV28 | TGTGCCAGCATTGGAGCGGGGGGCGCACCAGGGGAGCTGTTTTTT | CASIGAGGAPGELFF
TRBJ2-1 | many | TRBD2 | TRBV7-8 | TGTGCCAGCAGCTTGACCTTTAGCGGGGGGGCCATGAATGAGCAGTTCTTC | CASSLTFSGGAMNEQFF
TRBJ2-2 | - | TRBD2 | TRBV18 | TGTGCCAGCTCACAACTAGCGGGAAACACCGGGGAGCTGTTTTTT | CASSQLAGNTGELFF
TRBJ2-7 | - | - | TRBV7-3 | TGTGCCAGCAGCGCGATCCTTCAGGGCGAGCAGTACTTC | CASSAILQGEQYF
TRBJ1-1 | - | - | TRBV2 | TGTGCCAGCACTTTTTTTCTGGGGACTGGGAACACTGAAGCTTTCTTT | CASTFFLGTGNTEAFF
TRBJ2-7 | - | - | TRBV9 | TGTGCCAGCAGCGTAGCACCGGGGACCTACGAGCAGTACTTC | CASSVAPGTYEQYF
TRBJ2-5 | - | - | TRBV7-8 | TGTGCCAGCAGCTTAGGAGCCTACCAAGAGACCCAGTACTTC | CASSLGAYQETQYF
TRBJ2-2 | - | - | TRBV3-1/TRBV3-2 | TGTGCCAGCAGCCAAGCGGGGGGCTGGCCCACCGGGGAGCTGTTTTTT | CASSQAGGWPTGELFF
TRBJ2-1 | - | - | TRBV9 | TGTGCCAGCAGCGTAAGCGCTAGCGCAAACTCCTACAATGAGCAGTTCTTC | CASSVSASANSYNEQFF
TRBJ2-7 | - | TRBD1 | TRBV11-2 | TGTGCCAGCAGCTTAGTAGGGGGACAGGGGGCCTACGAGCAGTACTTC | CASSLVGGQGAYEQYF
TRBJ2-7 | - | - | TRBV5-1 | TGCGCCAGCAGCCCGGAACAGGGACACTACGAGCAGTACTTC | CASSPEQGHYEQYF
TRBJ2-1 | - | TRBD2 | TRBV7-8 | TGTGCCAGCAGAGATCGCTCGGGACTAGCGGGAGGCGGGAGCTCCTACAATGAGCAGTTCTTC | CASRDRSGLAGGGSSYNEQFF
TRBJ1-5 | - | TRBD1 | TRBV24-1 | TGTGCCACCAGTGACCCCACAGGGGATAGCAATCAGCCCCAGCATTTT | CATSDPTGDSNQPQHF
TRBJ1-3 | - | - | TRBV7-6 | TGTGCCAGCAGCTGGGCGGGGGCTGGAAACACCATATATTTT | CASSWAGAGNTIYF
TRBJ2-3 | - | - | TRBV29-1 | TGCAGCGTTACGGGGGGCCAGGATACGCAGTATTTT | CSVTGGQDTQYF
TRBJ2-6 | - | TRBD1 | TRBV19 | TGTGCCAGTAGCGGACAGGGGGTTGGGGCCAACGTCCTGACTTTC | CASSGQGVGANVLTF
TRBJ2-3 | - | - | TRBV7-2 | TGTGCCAGCAGCTTAGATCGAGATACGCAGTATTTT | CASSLDRDTQYF
TRBJ2-5 | many | - | TRBV28 | TGTGCCAGCAGTCCAATGGGGCCGAGGATGACAGGTTTCTTGTCGTACCAAGAGACCCAGTACTTC | CASSPMGPRMTGFLSYQETQYF
TRBJ2-1 | few | TRBD2 | TRBV6-6 | TGTGCCAGCAGTTACGGAATAGCGGGACAAGATGAGCAGTTCTTC | CASSYGIAGQDEQFF
TRBJ2-7 | - | - | TRBV19 | TGTGCCAGTAGTATTGCGGTTTCCTACGAGCAGTACTTC | CASSIAVSYEQYF
TRBJ2-2 | - | TRBD2 | TRBV5-1 | TGCGCCAGCAGCTTGGCGACTAGCCCTGGCACCGGGGAGCTGTTTTTT | CASSLATSPGTGELFF
TRBJ1-1 | few | - | TRBV28 | TGTGCCAGCAGTATAGGACAGAACATATATGAAGCTTTCTTT | CASSIGQNIYEAFF
TRBJ1-4 | few | TRBD1 | TRBV30 | TGTGCCTGGAGAGACAGGGGGCGAGGTAATGAAAAACTGTTTTTT | CAWRDRGRGNEKLFF
TRBJ2-5 | - | - | TRBV5-4 | TGTGCCAGCAGCTTCCAGCCAGGGAAAGAGACCCAGTACTTC | CASSFQPGKETQYF
TRBJ2-1 | - | TRBD2 | TRBV4-2 | TGTGCCAGCAGCCAAGATGCGGGAGGCGGCTACAATGAGCAGTTCTTC | CASSQDAGGGYNEQFF
TRBJ1-5 | - | - | TRBV19 | TGTGCCAGTAGTCTGGGGGGGTGGGGTGAAAATCAGCCCCAGCATTTT | CASSLGGWGENQPQHF
TRBJ2-2 | few | - | TRBV29-1 | TGCAGCGTTCCGAGCGGCGCGAACACCGGGGAGCTGTTTTTT | CSVPSGANTGELFF
TRBJ1-2 | - | TRBD1 | TRBV27 | TGTGCCAGCAGTTTCCCTTTTGGACAGGGGCCAGGCTACACCTTC | CASSFPFGQGPGYTF
TRBJ2-6 | - | - | TRBV5-1 | TGCGCCAGCAGCCCAACAGTCTCTGGGGCCAACGTCCTGACTTTC | CASSPTVSGANVLTF
TRBJ2-1 | once | TRBD2 | TRBV4-1 | TGCGCCAGCAGCCAAGAGGGAACTAGCGGGATTAGGTGGAGCTCCTACAATGAGCAGTTCTTC | CASSQEGTSGIRWSSYNEQFF
TRBJ2-6 | - | TRBD1 | TRBV18 | TGTGCCAGCTCACACCGGGGGACAGGGGGCACTGGGGCCAACGTCCTGACTTTC | CASSHRGTGGTGANVLTF
TRBJ2-2 | few | - | TRBV11-3 | TGTGCCAGCAGCTCGCGGGGACCGCGGGGCACCGGGGAGCTGTTTTTT | CASSSRGPRGTGELFF
TRBJ2-3 | - | - | TRBV7-2 | TGTGCCAGCACCAAGGCTGCCAGGAGGCAAGATACGCAGTATTTT | CASTKAARRQDTQYF
TRBJ2-1 | - | TRBD2 | TRBV27 | TGTGCCAGCAGTTTGGAACTAGCGGGAGTTGAGCAGTTCTTC | CASSLELAGVEQFF
TRBJ1-1 | - | - | TRBV18 | TGTGCCAGCTCACCACCGGCCAATTCCCGGAACACTGAAGCTTTCTTT | CASSPPANSRNTEAFF
TRBJ1-1 | - | - | TRBV4-1 | TGCGCCAGCAGCCAAGAGTGGGGGCAGAACACTGAAGCTTTCTTT | CASSQEWGQNTEAFF
TRBJ1-1 | - | TRBD1 | TRBV20-1 | TGCAGTGCTACAGGGGGCACTGAAGCTTTCTTT | CSATGGTEAFF
TRBJ2-7 | once | TRBD2 | TRBV3-1/TRBV3-2 | TGTGCCAGCAGCCAAGGCAGAGCGGGAAACTACGAGCAGTACTTC | CASSQGRAGNYEQYF
TRBJ2-4 | - | TRBD1 | TRBV2 | TGTGCCAGCAGCCACGTAGAGTCGGACAGGGGGGAAGGGGACATTCAGTACTTC | CASSHVESDRGEGDIQYF
TRBJ2-3 | - | - | TRBV4-1 | TGCGCCAGCAGCCAAGAGACGGTCAGGCCAGATACGCAGTATTTT | CASSQETVRPDTQYF
TRBJ2-2 | - | TRBD2 | TRBV9 | TGTGCCAGCAGAGCCCCGGGACTACACAACACCGGGGAGCTGTTTTTT | CASRAPGLHNTGELFF
TRBJ2-7 | - | TRBD2 | TRBV18 | TGTGCCAGCTCGACGCAAGCGGGGGAACAGTACTTC | CASSTQAGEQYF
TRBJ1-2 | - | - | TRBV3-1/TRBV3-2 | TGTGCCAGCAGCCAAGATTACAGGAAGCCCTATGGCTACACCTTC | CASSQDYRKPYGYTF